Listed here are 10 T cell receptor beta chains from one sample, sequenced in a study of T cells after yellow fever vaccination. TCRdb reprocessed the 5' RACE reads via MiXCR and lists one record per CDR3 protein. The sample lists around 400,000 distinct CDR3 sequences; roughly 12% were seen once. The starting material was PBMCs, obtained on the day of the first yellow fever vaccination. Source of these receptors: a man between 18 and 29 years old who received the YFV17D yellow fever vaccine.

This clonotype was seen a few times. This chain connects TRBV20-1 to TRBJ2-7; D not resolved. This CDR3 is 13 amino acids long. From germline, CDR1 is DFQATT and CDR2 SNEGSKA (reference sequence). V was trimmed by 5 bases and J by 13 bases, leaving 24 bases between them. CDR3 region: CSAETLIIQGIYV. The CDR3 DNA reads as TGCAGTGCTGAGACCTTAATCATTCAAGGGATATACGTC.

The V gene is TRBV20-1, the J gene TRBJ2-7; the match to TRBD2 covers 15 bases. Trimming took 3 bases from V and 9 from J; bases not matched to a gene: 9. From germline, CDR1 is DFQATT and CDR2 SNEGSKA (reference sequence). This CDR3 comprises 15 residues. The CDR3 DNA follows: TGCAGTGCTAGTAGCCGGACTAGCGGGGGGGCCGGGCAGTACGTC. Residues: CSASSRTSGGAGQYV.

V gene TRBV28 combines with J gene TRBJ1-2; 7 nucleotides align to TRBD1. With 6 bases clipped from V and 3 bases from J, the junction kept 10 bases outside the gene matches. Germline CDR1 reads MDHEN; CDR2 reads SYDVKM. The CDR3 is 15 amino acids. CDR3 residues: CASSPGDDRDYGYTF. The DNA of the CDR3 is TGTGCCAGCAGCCCAGGGGACGACAGGGACTATGGCTACACCTTC.

The sample holds many counts of this clonotype. This sequence joins TRBV12-3 or TRBV12-4 and TRBJ1-5; tentatively, D is TRBD1 (6 bases). The V and J ends lost 5 bases and 8 bases respectively, with 10 bases between them. CDR3 length: 12 amino acids. The chain's CDR3 is CASSRDTEPQHF. The CDR3 nucleotides are TGTGCCAGCAGTCGGGACACGGAGCCCCAGCATTTT.

This clonotype was counted only a few times. The chain uses TRBV7-6 and TRBJ2-6, with D tentatively TRBD1 or TRBD2 (5 bases each). This CDR3 has 15 amino acids. Germline V gene data show CDR1 as SGHVS and CDR2 as FNYEAQ. Deletions cut 5 bases from V and 3 bases from J, with 11 bases between. In DNA, the CDR3 is TGTGCCAGCAGCCTACGGGGCGGTGGGGCCAACGTCCTGACTTTC. Translated: CASSLRGGGANVLTF.

This chain connects TRBV25-1 to TRBJ1-2; a possible D gene is TRBD1 (6 bases). Germline V gene lookup returns CDR1 MGHDK and CDR2 SYGVNS. The CDR3 covers 13 residues. The V gene lost 5 bases and the J gene lost 4 bases, with 11 bases spanning the gap. CDR3 sequence reads: CASSQRGVYGYTF. The CDR3 DNA follows: TGTGCCAGCAGTCAGAGGGGGGTCTATGGCTACACCTTC.

The chain uses TRBV7-9 and TRBJ2-5, with TRBD1 identical over 10 bases. Germline V gene data show CDR1 as SEHNR and CDR2 as FQNEAQ (reference sequence). The CDR3 consists of 16 residues. After removal of 5 bases from V and 3 bases from J, the junction contained 9 bases not matched to a gene. CDR3 region: CASSRSGTGAKETQYF. The CDR3 DNA reads TGTGCCAGCAGCCGTTCCGGGACAGGGGCCAAAGAGACCCAGTACTTC.

This clonotype was seen a handful of times. The chain has TRBV27 and TRBJ2-7; 7 bases match TRBD1. The V gene's germline CDR1 is MNHEY and CDR2 SMNVEV (reference sequence). The junction had 15 bases not matched to a gene; V was cut back by 5 bases and J by 5 bases. This CDR3 is 16 amino acids long. The CDR3 nucleotides read TGTGCCAGCAGTCCCCGGGACAGAGGTATTGGAGACGAGCAGTACTTC. It is translated as CASSPRDRGIGDEQYF.

This clonotype was observed a few times. The J gene is TRBJ2-1, the V gene TRBV10-3; 9 nucleotides align to TRBD2. Per the germline V gene, CDR1 is ENHRY and CDR2 is SYGVKD. The CDR3 contains 18 residues. Trimming cost V 2 bases and J 9 bases; bases outside gene matches: 17. CDR3 residues: CAISEPKLGGGGAAEQFF. As DNA, the CDR3 is TGTGCCATCAGTGAGCCGAAGTTGGGTGGCGGGGGGGCGGCTGAGCAGTTCTTC.

This clonotype occurred a few times. The genes are TRBV6-2 or TRBV6-3 and TRBJ2-2, with 8 bases matching TRBD2. Germline CDR1 and CDR2: MNHEY and SVGEGT. The CDR3 is made up of 18 amino acids. The ends lost 6 bases at V and 2 bases at J; junction bases unmatched: 14. The DNA for the CDR3 is TGTGCCAGCAGAGATCACAGCGGCGGGGGGACCAACACCGGGGAGCTGTTTTTT. Amino acids: CASRDHSGGGTNTGELFF.